The entry that follows covers one T cell receptor (beta chain) sequence. TCRdb's table, derived via immunoSEQ multiplex PCR, lists solely in-frame clones and lacks some. The repertoire holds about 210,000 clones, with 86% as singletons. The CDR3 is made up of 15 amino acids. Germline CDR1 is SGHTA and CDR2 is FQGTGA. The V and J ends lost 5 bases and 3 bases, in that order; junction bases with no gene match: 6. The data were taken from a study of blood T cell repertoires in COVID-19. Study-wide context: Sources were T cells, B-cell-depleted T cells, or PBMCs; the material itself was cDNA or gDNA.

Cohorts were assigned according to the clinical history that participants reported. The clonotype comes from a man aged 40-49 years with acute COVID-19. Specimen: PBMCs or T cells enriched from blood (not recorded which). V is TRBV7-3 and J is TRBJ2-3; 9 bases are shared with TRBD1. The CDR3 loop reads CASSPYRGLTDTQYF. The CDR3 coding sequence is TGTGCCAGCAGCCCGTACAGGGGGCTTACAGATACGCAGTATTTT.